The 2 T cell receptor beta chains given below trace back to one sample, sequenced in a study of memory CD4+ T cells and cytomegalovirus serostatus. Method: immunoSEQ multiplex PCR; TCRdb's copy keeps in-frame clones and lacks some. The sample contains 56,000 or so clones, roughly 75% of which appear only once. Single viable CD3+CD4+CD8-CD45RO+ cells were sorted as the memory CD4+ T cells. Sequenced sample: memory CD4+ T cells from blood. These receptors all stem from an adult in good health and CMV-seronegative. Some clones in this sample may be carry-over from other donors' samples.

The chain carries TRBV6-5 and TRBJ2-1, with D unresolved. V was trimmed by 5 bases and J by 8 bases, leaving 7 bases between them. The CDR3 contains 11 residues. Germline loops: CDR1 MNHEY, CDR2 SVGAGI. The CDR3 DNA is TGTGCCAGCAGTAATGGGTATGAGCAGTTCTTC. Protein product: CASSNGYEQFF.

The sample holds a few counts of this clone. CDR3 nucleotide sequence: TGTGCCAGCTCCCGGGGCATAGATACGCAGTATTTT. This gives the protein CASSRGIDTQYF. V gene TRBV5-6 combines with J gene TRBJ2-3, with D perhaps given as TRBD1 or TRBD2 (5 bases each). CDR3 length: 12 residues. Per germline, CDR1 SGHDT and CDR2 YYEEEE. Trimming shortened V by 7 bases and J by 5 bases, and 11 bases separated the two germline ends.